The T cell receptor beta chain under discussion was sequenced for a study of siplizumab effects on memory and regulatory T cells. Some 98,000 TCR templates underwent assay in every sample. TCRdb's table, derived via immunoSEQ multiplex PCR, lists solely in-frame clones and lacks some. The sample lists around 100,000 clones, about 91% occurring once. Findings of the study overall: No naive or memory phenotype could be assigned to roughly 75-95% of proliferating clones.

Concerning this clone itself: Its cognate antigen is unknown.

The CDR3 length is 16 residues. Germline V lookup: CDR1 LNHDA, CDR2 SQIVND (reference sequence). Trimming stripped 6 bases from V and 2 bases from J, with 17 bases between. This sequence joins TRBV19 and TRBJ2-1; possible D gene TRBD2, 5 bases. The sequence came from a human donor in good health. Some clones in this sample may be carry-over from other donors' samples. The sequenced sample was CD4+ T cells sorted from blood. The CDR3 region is CASRGSVNRPYNEQFF. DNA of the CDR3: TGTGCCAGTAGAGGTAGCGTAAATAGACCCTACAATGAGCAGTTCTTC. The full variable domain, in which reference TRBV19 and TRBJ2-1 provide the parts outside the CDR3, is DGGITQSPKYLFRKEGQNVTLSCEQNLNHDAMYWYRQDPGQGLRLIYYSQIVNDFQKGDIAEGYSVSREKKESFPLTVTSAQKNPTAFYLCASRGSVNRPYNEQFFGPGTRLTVL.